This T cell receptor (beta chain) came from a study of shared clonotypes between healthy human individuals. Findings of the study overall: In general, naive subsets displayed greater estimated richness than memory subsets did.

Over several immunoSEQ plates, each subset's genomic DNA was distributed in even portions. Using approximately 200 ng DNA, approximately 30,000 T cell genomes, the sorted-subset replicate PCRs were run. Clones were read by immunoSEQ multiplex PCR, and TCRdb kept only the in-frame ones, dropping some. The sample lists a few hundred thousand clones; about 96% were seen once. With respect to this clone: Its antigen is unidentified.

Germline CDR1 reads SEHNR; CDR2 reads FQNEAQ (reference sequence). Trimming cost V 5 bases and J 7 bases, with 12 bases left between them. This CDR3 comprises 13 residues. The source material was memory CD8+ T cells sorted from blood. Regarding subset: CD45RO+ cells pooled with CCR7-negative TemRA cells. The TCR was taken from a man under 40 in good health. The chain combines TRBV7-9 with TRBJ2-1; D is uncertain. CDR3 protein: CASSQGTHNEQFF. The CDR3 DNA follows: TGTGCCAGCAGCCAAGGTACCCATAATGAGCAGTTCTTC.